What follows are 8 T cell receptor beta chains derived from one specimen sequenced in a study of regulatory T cells in long-lasting Graves disease. According to the study, TCR beta libraries were built with iRepertoire HTBI primers and CDR3-region Arm-PCR. TCRdb recomputed calls from the multiplex PCR reads with MiXCR, one row per CDR3 protein. The sample carries about 210,000 distinct CDR3 sequences, around a fifth recorded once. Time point noted: newly diagnosed GD, antithyroid drugs for less than 3 months. There was RNA extracted from PBMCs, and the TCR library was made from it. These records were also assigned to another study, of T cells in Graves' hyperthyroidism and ophthalmopathy.

The starting material was peripheral blood mononuclear cells (PBMCs), obtained at new diagnosis, from a patient treated with antithyroid drugs. The receptors derive from a woman in her 30s with Graves disease.

This clonotype was counted many times. The gene calls are TRBV27 and TRBJ1-6; D possibly corresponds to TRBD1 (6 bases). Germline-derived CDR1 and CDR2 are MNHEY and SMNVEV (reference sequence). This CDR3 is 14 amino acids long. V dropped 2 bases and J dropped 6 bases, with 8 bases sitting between them. The CDR3 sequence is CASSLGQFNSPLHF. The CDR3 DNA sequence: TGTGCCAGCAGTTTAGGACAGTTTAATTCACCCCTCCACTTT.

This clonotype has just a few counts. A much larger clonotype is one base distant, so this may be a read error. The V and J genes are TRBV10-3 and TRBJ1-4; TRBD1 matches at 10 bases. The CDR3 has 15 amino acids. Germline CDR1 and CDR2: ENHRY and SYGVKD. V lost 2 bases to trimming and J lost 8 bases; unmatched junction nucleotides: 5. Here the CDR3 reads CAISERDRGEEKLFF. CDR3 sequence (DNA): TGTGCCATCAGTGAGAGGGACAGGGGAGAGGAAAAACTGTTTTTT.

This clonotype has ten or more counts. The rearrangement joins TRBV6-2 or TRBV6-3 to TRBJ1-1; no firm D call. Germline CDR1 reads MNHEY; CDR2 reads SVGEGT. The CDR3 loop spans 11 amino acids. The V gene lost 5 bases and the J gene lost 8 bases, with 9 bases spanning the gap. The CDR3 protein is CASSETGEAFF. CDR3 DNA: TGTGCCAGCAGTGAGACCGGGGAAGCTTTCTTT.

Many counts were recorded for this clonotype. The rearrangement joins TRBV27 to TRBJ1-6; 7 nucleotides align to TRBD1. Germline trimming cut 7 bases from V and 9 bases from J; bases unmatched to any gene: 9. The length of the CDR3 is 14 residues. The V gene's germline CDR1 is MNHEY and CDR2 SMNVEV (reference sequence). CDR3 protein: CASKAGTEPSPLHF. DNA for the CDR3: TGTGCCAGCAAAGCCGGGACAGAACCTTCACCCCTCCACTTT.

Many counts were recorded for this clonotype. The chain has TRBV18 and TRBJ1-3; D gene unclear. The CDR3 covers 12 residues. Germline V CDR1 and CDR2: KGHSH, LQKENI. Deletions cut 3 bases from V and 8 bases from J, with 8 bases between. The chain's CDR3 is CASSPGSDTIYF. CDR3 DNA: TGTGCCAGCTCACCGGGATCAGACACCATATATTTT.

The table lists this clonotype with many counts. The V call is TRBV27, the J call TRBJ2-2, with D hard to call. V lost 0 bases and J 3 bases, leaving 2 bases between the germline ends. The germline gives CDR1 MNHEY, CDR2 SMNVEV (reference sequence). The CDR3 is 13 residues long. In DNA form, the CDR3 reads TGTGCCAGCAGTTTATCCCACACCGGGGAGCTGTTTTTT. Its translation is CASSLSHTGELFF.

Many counts were recorded for this clonotype. The chain employs TRBV24-1 and TRBJ2-3; TRBD2 might be the D (5 bases). Germline CDR1 KGHDR, CDR2 SFDVKD. The V end was cut by 0 bases, the J end by 7 bases, with 16 bases between. This CDR3 has 16 residues. The CDR3 sequence is CATSDLEGTPSNTQYF. In nucleotides, the CDR3 is TGTGCCACCAGTGATTTGGAGGGAACCCCTTCTAATACGCAGTATTTT.

This clonotype was recorded many times. The chain has TRBV18 and TRBJ2-3; unclear D gene. This CDR3 comprises 14 residues. Germline lookup yields CDR1 KGHSH and CDR2 LQKENI. With 2 bases removed from V and 0 bases from J, the gap between germline ends came to 6 bases. CDR3 nucleotides: TGTGCCAGCTCACCAACCCTTAGCACAGATACGCAGTATTTT. Protein sequence: CASSPTLSTDTQYF.